This T cell receptor (beta chain) was profiled in a study of blood T cell repertoires in COVID-19. V shed 4 bases and J shed 1 base, with 10 bases lying between them. This CDR3 contains 14 residues. Germline lookup yields CDR1 SGHAT and CDR2 FQNNGV. Generated by immunoSEQ multiplex PCR, the TCRdb table keeps only in-frame clones and is missing some. The repertoire holds approximately 360,000 clones, with around 91% as singletons. The sequence derives from a man aged 18 to 30 with active or convalescent COVID-19. The chain uses TRBV11-2 and TRBJ1-1, with unresolved D. Sequenced material: peripheral blood. The CDR3 is CASSSLGENTEAFF. Here the CDR3 DNA reads TGTGCCAGCAGCTCCCTCGGGGAGAACACTGAAGCTTTCTTT.